One and the same sample provided the 30 T cell receptor beta chains below, sequenced in a study of tumor-infiltrating lymphocytes in primary liver carcinoma. Blood RNA originated from unsorted whole blood, with germline DNA additionally extracted. Starting material of approximately 500 ng total RNA yielded TCR beta cDNA via a constant-region primer. It was through three nested multiplex PCR rounds of slightly modified ARM-PCR that TCR beta libraries arose. Researchers ran the first two PCR rounds for roughly 11 cycles each with TRBV1-TRBV30 forward primers and a C-beta reverse primer. MiXCR, applied by TCRdb to the multiplex PCR reads, yields one record per CDR3 protein. Of fewer than 250,000 distinct CDR3 sequences in the sample, less than 75% are singletons; the top ten hold roughly 7%. The sample comprised peripheral blood. These receptors were taken from a woman aged 60-70 years with primary liver carcinoma and hepatitis B virus infection.

As regards this clonotype: A much bigger clone sits one base away, suggesting this may be a read error. This CDR3 is missing its conserved last phenylalanine or tryptophan, likely due to a read error. This sequence joins TRBV6-5 and TRBJ1-3; TRBD1 might be the D (6 bases). Germline CDR1 MNHEY, CDR2 SVGAGI. V lost 2 bases, J lost 8 bases, and 13 bases lay in between. The CDR3 sequence is 14 residues long. CDR3 protein: CASSYTAGEDTIYS. The DNA for the CDR3 is TGTGCCAGCAGTTACACGGCAGGGGAGGACACCATATATTCT.

This clonotype appeared once. The junction differs from germline at one of its ends, possibly a read error. This chain uses TRBV4-1 with TRBJ1-2; tentatively, D is TRBD1 (5 bases). In germline, CDR1 is MGHRA, CDR2 YSYEKL. The CDR3 totals 16 residues. In DNA form, the CDR3 reads TGCGCCAGCAGCCAAGATATTGGTGAGTTGGGGCATGGCTACATCTTC. As protein: CASSQDIGELGHGYIF.

This clonotype was seen at least ten times. CDR3 coding DNA: TGTGCCAGCAGTGACAGGGGGAGGATAGGTCAGCCCCAGCATTTT. It encodes CASSDRGRIGQPQHF. This sequence joins TRBV6-6 and TRBJ1-5, with 9 bases lining up with TRBD1. This CDR3 comprises 15 residues. The V segment lost 5 bases and the J segment 6 bases; nucleotides outside the gene matches: 8. From germline, CDR1 is MNHNY and CDR2 SVGAGI (reference sequence).

Concerning this clonotype itself: The junction does not match germline at one end; this may be a read error. The V and J genes are TRBV4-1 and TRBJ1-5, with TRBD1 matching over 8 bases. This CDR3 comprises 19 residues. Germline V gene sequence: CDR1 MGHRA, CDR2 YSYEKL. This CDR3 is CVSSRGLFFRGQGRQPQHF. The DNA of the CDR3 is TGCGTCAGCAGCCGAGGTCTCTTCTTTAGAGGACAGGGACGTCAGCCCCAGCATTTT.

About this clonotype itself: A read error is possible here, since a much larger clone lies one base away. This chain uses TRBV5-4 with TRBJ2-2, with no clear D. From germline, CDR1 is SGHNT and CDR2 YYREEE (reference sequence). This CDR3 has 13 residues. The V end lost 0 bases, the J end lost 12 bases, and 12 bases lay between the germline ends. The CDR3 region is CASSLDMYGQLFF. In DNA form, the CDR3 reads TGTGCCAGCAGCTTGGACATGTATGGGCAGCTGTTTTTT.

The chain carries TRBV5-6 and TRBJ2-3; TRBD2 matches 14 bases. Germline V gene sequence: CDR1 SGHDT, CDR2 YYEEEE. The CDR3 covers 16 residues. Trimming took 8 bases from V and 0 from J; bases not matched to a gene: 5. CDR3 region: CASGLAGGLSTDTQYF. DNA of the CDR3: TGTGCCAGTGGACTAGCGGGAGGCCTTAGCACAGATACGCAGTATTTT.

This clonotype was counted once. With a much larger clone just one base away, this may be a read error. V gene TRBV29-1 combines with J gene TRBJ2-3; 8 nucleotides agree with TRBD1. The CDR3 spans 14 residues. The J segment lost 3 bases and the V segment lost 6 bases, leaving 8 bases of the junction unmatched. Germline V gene data show CDR1 as SQVTM and CDR2 as ANQGSEA. The chain's CDR3 is CSVSGQGATDTQYF. The DNA for the CDR3 is TGCAGCGTATCCGGGCAGGGGGCTACAGATACGCAGTATTTT.

The chain has TRBV28 and TRBJ1-5; D call uncertain. The V and J ends lost 9 bases and 7 bases respectively, with 22 bases between them. The CDR3 has 15 residues. Germline CDR1 and CDR2: MDHEN and SYDVKM. DNA of the CDR3: TGTGCCAGGACATCCGGAACGGGCGGATACCAGCCCCAGCATTTT. It translates to CARTSGTGGYQPQHF. The variable domain in full, with the rest retrieved from reference TRBV28 and TRBJ1-5, is DVKVTQSSRYLVKRTGEKVFLECVQDMDHENMFWYRQDPGLGLRLIYFSYDVKMKEKGDIPEGYSVSREKKERFSLILESASTNQTSMYLCARTSGTGGYQPQHFGDGTRLSIL.

The sample holds a few counts of this clonotype. The chain employs TRBV24-1 and TRBJ2-2; D may be TRBD1 (6 bases). V lost 5 bases and J 2 bases, leaving 11 bases between the germline ends. CDR3 length equals 15 residues. CDR1 KGHDR and CDR2 SFDVKD come from the germline V gene. The DNA for the CDR3 is TGTGCCACCAGTGGATGGACAGCCAACACCGGGGAGCTGTTTTTT. It codes for CATSGWTANTGELFF.

This clonotype turned up a few times. A much larger clonotype is one base distant, so this may be a read error. The chain employs TRBV6-5 and TRBJ2-7; no definite D call. This CDR3 region has 15 residues. Germline V gene lookup returns CDR1 MNHEY and CDR2 SVGAGI. Trimming left V 4 bases short and J 8 bases short, with 21 bases between. The CDR3 DNA follows: TGTGCCAGCAGTTGGGTAGACAACTCGGGCGTTCAGCAGTACTTC. Translated: CASSWVDNSGVQQYF.

On this clonotype itself: Given the absence of the conserved phenylalanine or tryptophan at the CDR3 end, a read error is likely. This chain joins TRBV24-1 and TRBJ2-1; D may be TRBD1 (6 bases). CDR1 is KGHDR, CDR2 SFDVKD, per germline. V was pared by 2 bases and J by 5 bases, with 15 bases between. The CDR3 is 16 amino acids. CDR3 in DNA: TGTGCCACCAGTGATTCCGCGGACAGTCGGCACAATGAGCAGTTCTTG. It translates to CATSDSADSRHNEQFL.

This clonotype was recorded only once. The chain uses TRBV6-5 and TRBJ2-7; possible D gene TRBD1, 5 bases. V was trimmed by 9 bases and J by 1 base, leaving 16 bases between them. The germline V gene has CDR1 MNHEY and CDR2 SVGAGI. The CDR3 runs to 14 residues. CDR3 region: CASSLDKRSYEQYF. In DNA form, the CDR3 reads TGTGCCAGTAGCCTGGACAAGAGGTCCTACGAGCAGTACTTC.

V gene TRBV11-2 combines with J gene TRBJ2-2; D might be TRBD1 (5 bases). Per germline, CDR1 SGHAT and CDR2 FQNNGV. V was pared by 6 bases and J by 1 base, with 21 bases between. The CDR3 totals 18 residues. CDR3 nucleotides: TGTGCCAGCAGAAGTATACTGTGGCGCAGGGTGAACACCGGGGAGCTGTTTTTT. Its translation: CASRSILWRRVNTGELFF.

This clonotype came up once. This may stem from a read error, because a much larger clone lies one nucleotide away. The rearrangement uses TRBV29-1 and TRBJ1-1; D gene ambiguous. The germline CDR1 and CDR2 sequences are SQVTM and ANQGSEA. This CDR3 contains 15 residues. V lost 4 bases, J lost 1 base, and 16 bases lay in between. CDR3 region: CSVVYGSKGNTEAFF. As DNA, the CDR3 is TGCAGCGTTGTATATGGGTCGAAGGGGAACACTGAAGCTTTCTTT.

The chain employs TRBV2 and TRBJ2-7; TRBD2 matches 8 bases. The CDR3 contains 13 residues. Germline V gene data show CDR1 as SNHLY and CDR2 as FYNNEI. The J segment lost 6 bases and the V segment lost 5 bases, leaving 6 bases of the junction unmatched. CDR3 nucleotides: TGTGCCAGCAGTCGGACTAGCATTGGCGAGCAGTACTTC. Its protein is CASSRTSIGEQYF.

As for this clonotype: A single base separates this from a much larger clone, so it may be a read error. The chain is built from TRBV29-1 and TRBJ1-1; D not resolved. Germline CDR1 is SQVTM and CDR2 is ANQGSEA. V was trimmed by 6 bases and J by 3 bases, leaving 8 bases between them. CDR3 length equals 11 residues. CDR3: CSVGCDTEAFF. CDR3 nucleotides: TGCAGCGTGGGCTGCGACACTGAAGCTTTCTTT. Supplemented by reference TRBV29-1 and TRBJ1-1, the full variable domain reads SAVISQKPSRDICQRGTSLTIQCQVDSQVTMMFWYRQQPGQSLTLIATANQGSEATYESGFVIDKFPISRPNLTFSTLTVSNMSPEDSSIYLCSVGCDTEAFFGQGTRLTVV.

This clonotype was seen at least ten times. The rearrangement links TRBV14 to TRBJ2-1, with D perhaps given as TRBD1 or TRBD2 (5 bases each). This CDR3 is 14 amino acids long. The V and J ends lost 1 base and 6 bases respectively, with 10 bases between them. CDR1 is SGHDN, CDR2 FVKESK, per germline. The CDR3 reads CASSQALGVNEQFF. The CDR3 nucleotides read TGTGCCAGCAGCCAAGCACTAGGGGTCAATGAGCAGTTCTTC.

This clonotype was counted many times. V is TRBV29-1 and J is TRBJ2-1, with 8 bases identical to TRBD1. The CDR3 length is 17 residues. The V gene's germline CDR1 is SQVTM and CDR2 ANQGSEA. Trimming took 7 bases from V and 3 from J; bases not matched to a gene: 17. CDR3 sequence (DNA): TGCAGCGCCCCTCGGTTGGAGGGACAGGTTTTCTACAATGAGCAGTTCTTC. It yields the protein CSAPRLEGQVFYNEQFF.

Regarding this clonotype: At one end the junction does not follow the germline gene, possibly because of a read error. J is TRBJ2-6 and V is TRBV11-3, with 8 bases lining up with TRBD1. Germline values: CDR1 SGHNT, CDR2 YENEEA. The CDR3 sequence is 14 residues long. The CDR3 spells CVSNRGTVENVLTF. CDR3 coding DNA: TGTGTCAGCAACAGGGGGACGGTGGAGAACGTCCTGACTTTC.

This clonotype occurred once. The chain is built from TRBV9 and TRBJ2-3, with D perhaps TRBD1 (5 bases). V shed 10 bases and J shed 4 bases, with 22 bases lying between them. CDR3 length: 15 residues. CDR1 SGDLS and CDR2 YYNGEE come from the germline V gene. CDR3 sequence: CAGAPGQGFSDTQYF. As DNA, the CDR3 is TGTGCCGGGGCCCCGGGTCAGGGTTTTTCAGATACGCAGTATTTT.

This clonotype was counted many times. V and J are TRBV29-1 and TRBJ2-5, with 8 bases identical to TRBD1. The CDR3 runs 15 residues. Germline values: CDR1 SQVTM, CDR2 ANQGSEA. V shed 6 bases, J shed 1 base, and the junction held 10 bases outside the gene matches. The CDR3 loop is CSVTTGGTAQETQYF. CDR3 coding DNA: TGCAGCGTAACCACAGGGGGGACTGCCCAAGAGACCCAGTACTTC.

V is TRBV4-1 and J is TRBJ2-1; tentatively, D is TRBD1 (6 bases). The CDR3 contains 15 residues. With 1 base removed from V and 7 bases from J, the gap between germline ends came to 14 bases. Germline CDR1 MGHRA, CDR2 YSYEKL. CDR3 loop: CASSQASTRGNEQFF. The DNA of the CDR3 is TGCGCCAGCAGCCAAGCAAGTACAAGGGGGAATGAGCAGTTCTTC.

As concerns this clonotype: Mismatch with germline at one junction end may stem from a read error. The chain recombines TRBV4-1 with TRBJ2-1, with 7 nucleotides matching TRBD2. Germline assignment: CDR1 MGHRA and CDR2 YSYEKL. The CDR3 extends over 18 amino acids. The CDR3 loop reads CTSSEGDGAGMVLDEQFF. The CDR3 coding sequence is TGCACCAGCAGCGAAGGGGACGGAGCGGGAATGGTCTTAGACGAGCAGTTCTTC.

The V gene is TRBV6-2 or TRBV6-3, the J gene TRBJ2-2, with no clear D. The germline gives CDR1 MNHEY, CDR2 SVGEGT. The CDR3 has 15 amino acids. The CDR3 sequence: CVNTRPTVYTGELFF. CDR3 DNA: TGTGTCAACACAAGGCCCACCGTATACACCGGGGAGCTGTTTTTT.

As concerns this clonotype: With a much larger clone just one base away, this may be a read error. The chain carries TRBV4-1 and TRBJ1-1; 8 bases are shared with TRBD1. Germline V gene lookup returns CDR1 MGHRA and CDR2 YSYEKL. The CDR3 has 15 amino acids. The CDR3 sequence: CVSSLRDRWDTEAFF. CDR3 coding DNA: TGCGTCAGCAGCCTAAGGGACAGGTGGGACACTGAAGCTTTCTTT.

This clonotype was counted a few times. The CDR3 reads CASSYYSGTLYNEQFF. In nucleotides, the CDR3 is TGTGCCAGCAGTTACTATTCTGGGACGCTGTACAATGAGCAGTTCTTC. The gene calls are TRBV6-5 and TRBJ2-1; tentatively, D is TRBD1 or TRBD2 (5 bases each). This CDR3 comprises 16 residues. Germline CDR1 and CDR2: MNHEY and SVGAGI. V was trimmed by 1 base and J by 4 bases, leaving 14 bases between them.

With respect to this clonotype: This CDR3 fails to terminate in the conserved phenylalanine or tryptophan, so it likely reflects a read error. The CDR3 here is CASSSKGGHIDTQYL. CDR3 nucleotides: TGTGCCAGCTCCTCGAAAGGGGGCCATATAGATACGCAGTATCTT. J is TRBJ2-3 and V is TRBV5-6, with 7 bases that match TRBD1. CDR3 length equals 15 residues. The V gene's germline CDR1 is SGHDT and CDR2 YYEEEE. The junction had 13 bases not matched to a gene; V was cut back by 7 bases and J by 5 bases.

This clonotype showed up many times. This chain connects TRBV11-2 to TRBJ2-7, with D perhaps TRBD1 (6 bases). Trimming left V 5 bases short and J 3 bases short, with 14 bases between. CDR3 size: 14 residues. Germline V lookup: CDR1 SGHAT, CDR2 FQNNGV. In nucleotides, the CDR3 is TGTGCCAGCAGCCCTTCCTACAGGGACTACGAGCAGTACTTC. The encoded protein is CASSPSYRDYEQYF.

This rearrangement joins TRBV11-2 to TRBJ2-1; D not resolved. The ends were cut back, 2 bases at V and 7 bases at J, with 21 bases in the middle. The CDR3 length is 17 residues. The V gene's germline CDR1 is SGHAT and CDR2 FQNNGV. The DNA of the CDR3 is TGTGCCAGCAGCTTACCGCCAAACTATCCGAGGTCGAATGAGCAGTTCTTC. This translates into CASSLPPNYPRSNEQFF.

This chain connects TRBV7-3 to TRBJ2-7, with no clear D. This CDR3 contains 14 residues. Trimming took off 5 bases at V and 5 bases at J, with 16 bases between the two ends. CDR1 is SGHTA, CDR2 FQGTGA, per germline. The CDR3 loop reads CASSQYGNFDEQYF. For the CDR3, the DNA is TGTGCCAGCAGCCAATACGGAAACTTCGACGAGCAGTACTTC.